The 11 T cell receptor beta chains listed next were all sequenced from one sample in a study of blood T cell repertoires in COVID-19. TCRdb's table, derived via immunoSEQ multiplex PCR, lists solely in-frame clones and lacks some. Among about 160,000 clones, more than 80% were seen once, and the ten largest hold around 2.1%. Source material: peripheral blood. The receptors originated from an older man with acute or convalescent COVID-19.

The rearrangement uses TRBV28 and TRBJ2-2; 9 bases fit TRBD2. After removal of 1 base from V and 6 bases from J, the junction contained 6 bases not matched to a gene. CDR1 is MDHEN, CDR2 SYDVKM, per germline. The CDR3 spans 16 residues. In DNA form, the CDR3 reads TGTGCCAGCAGTTTATTTGGCGGGGGGGCAGCCGGGGAGCTGTTTTTT. Translated: CASSLFGGGAAGELFF.

V usage is TRBV7-3 and J usage is TRBJ2-3, with 10 bases fitting TRBD2. The germline V gene encodes CDR1 SGHTA and CDR2 FQGTGA. V was pared by 5 bases and J by 2 bases, with 10 bases of the junction left unmatched. The CDR3 runs to 17 residues. CDR3 loop: CASSVGIAGGPTDTQYF. CDR3 in DNA: TGTGCCAGCAGCGTAGGGATAGCGGGAGGACCCACAGATACGCAGTATTTT.

This chain connects TRBV28 to TRBJ1-2, with D possibly matching TRBD1 (5 bases). Deletions cut 8 bases from V and 4 bases from J, with 26 bases between. From germline, CDR1 is MDHEN and CDR2 SYDVKM. CDR3 length: 17 residues. CDR3 bases: TGTGCCAGCGTGGGAGGGGTGTTTCTGTTGTCGATCTATGGCTACACCTTC. This encodes CASVGGVFLLSIYGYTF.

In this sample, this clone turned up a few times. V gene TRBV14 combines with J gene TRBJ1-6; 9 bases are a match to TRBD1. CDR1 and CDR2 (germline): SGHDN, FVKESK. V shed 6 bases, J shed 6 bases, and the junction held 3 bases outside the gene matches. The CDR3 totals 14 residues. CDR3 sequence: CASRQTGGNSPLHF. The CDR3, as DNA: TGTGCCAGCAGGCAGACAGGGGGTAATTCACCCCTCCACTTT.

The CDR3 sequence is CASSLVTTRNTDTQYF. CDR3 DNA: TGTGCCAGCAGCTTGGTAACGACAAGAAACACAGATACGCAGTATTTT. The V call is TRBV5-6, the J call TRBJ2-3; no firm D call. There are 16 residues in the CDR3. V was shortened by 0 bases and J by 2 bases, with 13 bases between the two germline ends. The V gene's germline CDR1 is SGHDT and CDR2 YYEEEE.

V usage is TRBV7-9 and J usage is TRBJ2-2, with 9 nucleotides matching TRBD1. There are 16 residues in the CDR3. CDR1 is SEHNR, CDR2 FQNEAQ, per germline (reference sequence). V shed 5 bases and J 4 bases; nucleotides not matched to a gene: 8. The CDR3 bases are TGTGCCAGCAGCACTACAGGGGGCGACTTCACCGGGGAGCTGTTTTTT. Residues: CASSTTGGDFTGELFF.

This chain connects TRBV10-3 to TRBJ1-5; D might be TRBD1 (6 bases). Germline assignment: CDR1 ENHRY and CDR2 SYGVKD. The CDR3 sequence is 14 residues long. The V end lost 2 bases, the J end lost 4 bases, and 9 bases lay between the germline ends. The CDR3 spells CAISEGQGNQPQHF. The DNA for the CDR3 is TGTGCCATCAGTGAGGGGCAGGGGAATCAGCCCCAGCATTTT.

The rearrangement uses TRBV24-1 and TRBJ2-7, with unresolved D. The CDR3 has 13 residues. Trimming stripped 2 bases from V and 7 bases from J, with 11 bases between. CDR1 and CDR2 from the germline V gene are KGHDR and SFDVKD. The CDR3 DNA is TGTGCCACCAGTGATTCCCCCTCCGAGGAGCAGTACTTC. Translation gives CATSDSPSEEQYF.

The chain combines TRBV24-1 with TRBJ1-5, with D perhaps TRBD1 (6 bases). V was shortened by 4 bases and J by 9 bases, with 15 bases between the two germline ends. The germline V gene encodes CDR1 KGHDR and CDR2 SFDVKD. CDR3 length: 14 residues. CDR3 amino acids: CATSDSLGGRPQHF. In DNA, the CDR3 is TGTGCCACCAGTGACTCCCTCGGGGGGCGGCCCCAGCATTTT.

The rearrangement links TRBV10-3 to TRBJ2-7, with 8 bases identical to TRBD1. The trim removed 10 bases at V and 2 bases at J, leaving 10 bases unmatched. Germline CDR1 reads ENHRY; CDR2 reads SYGVKD. The CDR3 is 14 amino acids. CDR3 protein: CASDSTGDTYEQYF. The CDR3 DNA sequence: TGTGCCAGCGATTCGACAGGGGACACCTACGAGCAGTACTTC.

The table lists this clone with a count of one. The CDR3 is CASSVGGESLDTQYF. In DNA form, the CDR3 reads TGTGCCAGCAGTGTGGGCGGGGAGTCTTTGGATACGCAGTATTTT. The chain recombines TRBV28 with TRBJ2-3, with D tentatively TRBD2 (6 bases). Germline V lookup: CDR1 MDHEN, CDR2 SYDVKM. V was clipped by 5 bases and J by 6 bases, with 18 bases between them. The CDR3 contains 15 residues.